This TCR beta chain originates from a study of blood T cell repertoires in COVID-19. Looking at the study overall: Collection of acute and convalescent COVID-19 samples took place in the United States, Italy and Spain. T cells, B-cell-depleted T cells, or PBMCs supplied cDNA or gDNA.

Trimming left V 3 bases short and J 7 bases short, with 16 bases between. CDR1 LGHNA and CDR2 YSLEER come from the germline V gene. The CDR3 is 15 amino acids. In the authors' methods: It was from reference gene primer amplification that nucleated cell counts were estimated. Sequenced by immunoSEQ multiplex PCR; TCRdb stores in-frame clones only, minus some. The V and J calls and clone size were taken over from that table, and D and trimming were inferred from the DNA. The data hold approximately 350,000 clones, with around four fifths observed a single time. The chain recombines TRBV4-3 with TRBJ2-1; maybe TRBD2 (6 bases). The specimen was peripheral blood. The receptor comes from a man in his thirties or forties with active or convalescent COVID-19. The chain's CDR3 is CASSQGWGAGNEQFF. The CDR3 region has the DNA TGCGCCAGCAGCCAGGGTTGGGGCGCGGGGAATGAGCAGTTCTTC.